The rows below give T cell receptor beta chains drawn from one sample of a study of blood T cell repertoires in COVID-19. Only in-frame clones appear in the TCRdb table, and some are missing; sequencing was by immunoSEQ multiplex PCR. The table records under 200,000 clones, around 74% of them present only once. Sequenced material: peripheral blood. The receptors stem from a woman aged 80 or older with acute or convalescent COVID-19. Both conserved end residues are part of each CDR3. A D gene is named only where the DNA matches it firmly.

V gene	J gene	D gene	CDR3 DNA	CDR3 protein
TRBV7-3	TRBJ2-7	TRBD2	TGTGCCAGCAGCTCGGGACTAGCGGGATTCTACGAGCAGTACTTC	CASSSGLAGFYEQYF
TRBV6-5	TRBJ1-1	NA	TGTGCCAGCAGTTCGACAGTACAGAACACTGAAGCTTTCTTT	CASSSTVQNTEAFF
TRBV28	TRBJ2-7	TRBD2	TGTGCCAGCAGTCCCTGGCTAGCGGCCACCCGCGAGCAGTACTTC	CASSPWLAATREQYF
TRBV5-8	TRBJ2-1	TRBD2	TGTGCCAGCAGCGTGAACCTCAATAGCGGGAGCCACAATGAGCAGTTCTTC	CASSVNLNSGSHNEQFF
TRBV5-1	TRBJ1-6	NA	TGCGCCAGCACCCCGACAGAGGCGGATTCACCCCTCCACTTT	CASTPTEADSPLHF
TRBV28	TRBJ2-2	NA	TGTGCCAGCACCCTTCCGGCCGGGGAGCTGTTTTTT	CASTLPAGELFF
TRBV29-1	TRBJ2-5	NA	TGCAGCGTCCTGGGACTGGGGGGAGAGACCCAGTACTTC	CSVLGLGGETQYF
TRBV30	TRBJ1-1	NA	TGTGCCTGGGGTGAACAGGGCGTAGGTGAAGCTTTCTTT	CAWGEQGVGEAFF
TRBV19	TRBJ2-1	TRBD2	TGTGCCAGTAGTATAGACGGCCTAGCGGGAGTTGTACAGTTCTTC	CASSIDGLAGVVQFF
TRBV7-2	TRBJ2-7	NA	TGTGCCAGCAGCTCGGTAAATAGCGGCCCCTACGAGCAGTACTTC	CASSSVNSGPYEQYF
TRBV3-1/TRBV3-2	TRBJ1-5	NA	TGTGCCAGCAGCCAAGGCAGGGATCAGCCCCAGCATTTT	CASSQGRDQPQHF
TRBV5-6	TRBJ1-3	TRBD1	TGTGCCAGCAGCGCTCCAGGACAGGGGGCGCAGACCGGAAACACCATATATTTT	CASSAPGQGAQTGNTIYF
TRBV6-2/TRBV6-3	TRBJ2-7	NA	TGTGCCAGCAGTTATGGAGGGTTGCGGGAGCAGTACTTC	CASSYGGLREQYF
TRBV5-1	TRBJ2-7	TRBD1	TGCGCCAGCAGCTTGTTAATGACAGGGGAGTTTTACAAGCAGTACTTC	CASSLLMTGEFYKQYF
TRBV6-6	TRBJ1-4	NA	TGTGCCAGCAGTTACTCGATAACACAGCTTAATGAAAAACTGTTTTTT	CASSYSITQLNEKLFF
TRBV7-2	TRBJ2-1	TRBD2	TGTGCCAGCAGCTCTGGACTAGCGGGAGGGCAGGAGTGGTTCTTC	CASSSGLAGGQEWFF
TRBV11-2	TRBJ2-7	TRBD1	TGTGCCAGCAGCTCGACAGGGAACGAGCAGTACTTC	CASSSTGNEQYF
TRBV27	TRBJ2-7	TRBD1	TGTGCCAGCAGTGACAGGGGGGCCTACGAGCAGTACTTC	CASSDRGAYEQYF
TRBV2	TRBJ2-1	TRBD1	TGTGCCAGCAGTGGGGACAGGGGGTTATCCTACAATGAGCAGTTCTTC	CASSGDRGLSYNEQFF
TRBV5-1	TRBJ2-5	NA	TGCGCCAGCAGCTCCCTCGGGAACCAAGAGACCCAGTACTTC	CASSSLGNQETQYF
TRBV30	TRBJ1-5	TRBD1	TGTGCCTGGAACACAGGGGTGGATCAGCCCCAGCATTTT	CAWNTGVDQPQHF
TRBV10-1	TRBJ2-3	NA	TGCGCCACCTCGACAGGCGGGTCAGATACGCAGTATTTT	CATSTGGSDTQYF